This TCR beta chain was captured in a study of blood T cell repertoires in COVID-19. Study at large: COVID-19 samples, acute and convalescent, were from the United States, Italy and Spain. Sources were T cells, B-cell-depleted T cells, or PBMCs; the material itself was cDNA or gDNA.

Measured with immunoSEQ multiplex PCR; TCRdb has only the in-frame clones, and not every one. Of about 190,000 clones detected, approximately 79% appear once; the ten largest clones hold roughly 17%. Germline V lookup: CDR1 DFQATT, CDR2 SNEGSKA (reference sequence). The CDR3 runs 11 residues. What was sequenced was peripheral blood. V is TRBV20-1 and J is TRBJ1-2; unclear D gene. This receptor was identified in a man aged 55-75 years with active or convalescent COVID-19. The DNA of the CDR3 is TGCAGCCCTATCTCTAACTATGGCTACACCTTC. It is translated as CSPISNYGYTF.